Listed here are 10 T cell receptor beta chains from one sample, sequenced in a study of control samples from healthy donors and cancer patients. The method was immunoSEQ multiplex PCR; TCRdb's version includes in-frame clones alone and lacks a portion of them. The data hold tens of thousands of clones, with around 85% observed a single time. The sample was blood. The receptors come from a man aged 35 to 55 in good health.

To note about this clone: Other DNA variants within this sample encode the same CDR3. V gene TRBV28 combines with J gene TRBJ1-1; TRBD1 matches 8 bases. This CDR3 region has 16 residues. Unmatched junction bases numbered 7, after V lost 4 bases and J lost 0 bases. Germline CDR1 reads MDHEN; CDR2 reads SYDVKM. CDR3 nucleotides: TGTGCCAGCAGTTCCGGGACAGGCGGTCTGAACACTGAAGCTTTCTTT. Its translation: CASSSGTGGLNTEAFF.

This chain connects TRBV7-8 to TRBJ1-5; no definite D call. Trimming took off 5 bases at V and 3 bases at J, with 8 bases between the two ends. The CDR3 runs to 13 residues. Germline V gene sequence: CDR1 SGHVS, CDR2 FQNEAQ. Here the CDR3 DNA reads TGTGCCAGCAGCCCCGGTTTCAATCAGCCCCAGCATTTT. Its protein is CASSPGFNQPQHF.

V and J are TRBV6-5 and TRBJ1-5, with D maybe TRBD1 (5 bases). Looked up from germline, CDR1 is MNHEY and CDR2 is SVGAGI. The V end lost 8 bases, the J end lost 0 bases, and 11 bases lay between the germline ends. The CDR3 extends over 14 amino acids. CDR3 region: CASGRGFSNQPQHF. The CDR3 DNA is TGTGCCAGCGGTAGGGGCTTTAGCAATCAGCCCCAGCATTTT.

This sequence joins TRBV11-3 and TRBJ1-1, with D maybe TRBD1 (6 bases). Trimming removed 5 bases from V and 7 bases from J, with 11 bases in between. The CDR3 contains 12 residues. Germline assignment: CDR1 SGHNT and CDR2 YENEEA. CDR3 amino acids: CASSQGLGEAFF. CDR3 sequence (DNA): TGTGCCAGCAGCCAGGGGCTGGGTGAAGCTTTCTTT.

V and J are TRBV7-2 and TRBJ1-1, with D perhaps matching TRBD1 (5 bases). V was shortened by 3 bases and J by 5 bases, with 13 bases between the two germline ends. Germline loops: CDR1 SGHTA, CDR2 FQGNSA. This CDR3 is 14 amino acids long. The CDR3 DNA follows: TGTGCCAGCAGCTTTCTTCAGGGAGTTACTGAAGCTTTCTTT. This translates into CASSFLQGVTEAFF. The full variable domain, in which reference TRBV7-2 and TRBJ1-1 provide the parts outside the CDR3, is GAGVSQSPSNKVTEKGKDVELRCDPISGHTALYWYRQSLGQGLEFLIYFQGNSAPDKSGLPSDRFSAERTGGSVSTLTIQRTQQEDSAVYLCASSFLQGVTEAFFGQGTRLTVV.

The chain combines TRBV28 with TRBJ1-5, with D tentatively TRBD1 (5 bases). Germline lookup yields CDR1 MDHEN and CDR2 SYDVKM. This CDR3 spans 13 amino acids. V lost 3 bases and J lost 8, with 11 bases in between. The CDR3 region is CASSFSGIKPQHF. In DNA, the CDR3 is TGTGCCAGCAGTTTCTCAGGGATAAAGCCCCAGCATTTT. Full variable domain (rest looked up from reference TRBV28 and TRBJ1-5): DVKVTQSSRYLVKRTGEKVFLECVQDMDHENMFWYRQDPGLGLRLIYFSYDVKMKEKGDIPEGYSVSREKKERFSLILESASTNQTSMYLCASSFSGIKPQHFGDGTRLSIL.

The V gene is TRBV2, the J gene TRBJ2-4; weak D call: TRBD2 (6 bases). V was clipped by 3 bases and J by 3 bases, with 9 bases between them. Germline-derived CDR1 and CDR2 are SNHLY and FYNNEI. The CDR3 has 14 amino acids. The CDR3 is CASSDAGFKNIQYF. As DNA, the CDR3 is TGTGCCAGCAGTGACGCGGGGTTCAAAAACATTCAGTACTTC.

The chain is built from TRBV21-1 and TRBJ1-4; the table's TRBD1 call for D was not verified on the DNA. TRBV21-1 is a pseudogene segment. The CDR3 runs to 18 residues. The CDR3 DNA reads TGTGCCAGCAGCAAAGCAGGGACAGGGGGGCCAGATCGTGAAAAACTGTTTTTT. Protein product: CASSKAGTGGPDREKLFF.

The chain has TRBV6-2 or TRBV6-3 and TRBJ2-2; 7 bases fit TRBD1. Germline V CDR1 and CDR2: MNHEY, SVGEGT. Trimming removed 0 bases from V and 7 bases from J; junction bases left unmatched: 5. The CDR3 has 15 residues. CDR3: CASSYSQGVDGELFF. CDR3 coding DNA: TGTGCCAGCAGTTACTCTCAGGGGGTAGACGGGGAGCTGTTTTTT.

This chain uses TRBV6-2 or TRBV6-3 with TRBJ1-2; 9 bases align to TRBD1. This CDR3 region has 15 residues. Trimming at V came to 2 bases and at J to 3 bases, leaving 4 bases not matched to a gene. Germline V lookup: CDR1 MNHEY, CDR2 SVGEGT. The chain's CDR3 is CASSYGTGTYYGYTF. CDR3 nucleotides: TGTGCCAGCAGTTACGGGACAGGGACCTACTATGGCTACACCTTC.